This TCR beta chain was captured in a study of blood T cell repertoires in COVID-19. Study in general: The cDNA or gDNA used as material had been derived from T cells, B-cell-depleted T cells, or PBMCs.

Original handling: Counts of nucleated cells, estimated from reference gene primer amplification, were obtained. Profiled with immunoSEQ multiplex PCR; TCRdb holds only in-frame clones, not every one. V, J and clone size are those of that table, while D and trimming were read from the DNA. Found here are roughly 250,000 clones, more than 85% of them singletons; the top ten hold around 0.8%. The material sequenced was peripheral blood. The receptor was derived from a man younger than 45 with acute or convalescent COVID-19.

DNA for the CDR3: TGTGCCAGCTCACCATCTTTGAGGACAGGGGACCCTCGGCTCTACGAGCAGTACTTC. This gives the protein CASSPSLRTGDPRLYEQYF. The J gene is TRBJ2-7, the V gene TRBV18, with 9 bases matching TRBD1. V was pared by 2 bases and J by 3 bases, with 17 bases of the junction left unmatched. This CDR3 comprises 19 residues. CDR1 KGHSH and CDR2 LQKENI come from the germline V gene. Variable domain in full (rest from reference TRBV18 and TRBJ2-7): NAGVMQNPRHLVRRRGQEARLRCSPMKGHSHVYWYRQLPEEGLKFMVYLQKENIIDESGMPKERFSAEFPKEGPSILRIQQVVRGDSAAYFCASSPSLRTGDPRLYEQYFGPGTRLTVT.